These T cell receptor beta chains were read from a single sample in a study of blood T cell repertoires in COVID-19. Method: immunoSEQ multiplex PCR; TCRdb's copy keeps in-frame clones and lacks some. The sample shows tens of thousands of clones, approximately 78% of them seen only once. The sample comprised peripheral blood. These receptors were taken from a man in his sixties with COVID-19, enrolled during active disease. Both conserved end residues are part of each CDR3. Fields, in order: J gene, clone size, D gene, CDR3 length, V gene, CDR3 protein, CDR3 DNA. The D gene is left open where the match is weak. Rows may omit the clone size; those that give it use once, few, many or a size class.

>TRBJ2-7|NA|NA|14|TRBV4-1
CASSQGGGRDEQYF
TGCGCCAGCAGCCAGGGAGGGGGTAGGGACGAGCAGTACTTC
>TRBJ1-4|NA|NA|17|TRBV18
CASSPGRSPGGNEKLFF
TGTGCCAGCTCTCCCGGACGGTCCCCGGGGGGTAATGAAAAACTGTTTTTT
>TRBJ2-2|NA|TRBD1|16|TRBV5-4
CASSRPGQGSTGELFF
TGTGCCAGCAGTCGGCCGGGACAGGGGAGCACCGGGGAGCTGTTTTTT
>TRBJ1-6|NA|NA|14|TRBV7-3
CASSLRQTGAPLHF
TGTGCCAGCAGCTTGCGACAAACAGGCGCACCCCTCCACTTT
>TRBJ1-4|NA|NA|14|TRBV5-1
CASSQGSGNEKLFF
TGCGCCAGCAGCCAAGGGAGTGGAAATGAAAAACTGTTTTTT
>TRBJ2-7|NA|NA|13|TRBV12-3/TRBV12-4
CASSLGQNYEQYF
TGTGCCAGCAGTTTAGGGCAGAACTACGAGCAGTACTTC
>TRBJ2-7|NA|NA|14|TRBV23-1
CASSHTRGAGEQYF
TGCGCCAGCAGTCACACTCGGGGGGCAGGCGAGCAGTACTTC
>TRBJ2-1|NA|NA|13|TRBV4-2
CASSQEEGNEQFF
TGTGCCAGCAGCCAAGAGGAGGGAAATGAGCAGTTCTTC
>TRBJ2-1|NA|NA|15|TRBV7-9
CASRGAISSYNEQFF
TGTGCCAGCAGGGGGGCGATTAGCTCCTACAATGAGCAGTTCTTC
>TRBJ2-1|once|TRBD1|15|TRBV6-4
CASSEPGQGAGEQFF
TGTGCCAGCAGTGAGCCGGGACAGGGGGCTGGAGAGCAGTTCTTC
>TRBJ2-1|NA|TRBD2|14|TRBV7-7
CASSAGLAPNEQFF
TGTGCTAGCAGCGCGGGACTAGCGCCCAATGAGCAGTTCTTC
>TRBJ1-5|NA|TRBD1|13|TRBV18
CASSGQTNQPQHF
TGTGCCAGCTCGGGACAGACAAATCAGCCCCAGCATTTT
>TRBJ2-2|NA|NA|15|TRBV7-3
CASSLIRGNTGELFF
TGTGCCAGCAGCTTAATCCGGGGGAACACCGGGGAGCTGTTTTTT
>TRBJ2-1|NA|TRBD2|16|TRBV4-2
CASSQDPGGGAFEQFF
TGTGCCAGCAGCCAAGATCCCGGCGGGGGGGCGTTTGAGCAGTTCTTC
>TRBJ1-1|NA|TRBD1|15|TRBV27
CASRILTGKNTEAFF
TGTGCCAGCAGGATCCTGACAGGGAAGAACACTGAAGCTTTCTTT
>TRBJ1-2|NA|TRBD1|16|TRBV5-6
CASSFGTGTFDYGYTF
TGTGCCAGCAGCTTTGGGACAGGGACTTTTGACTATGGCTACACCTTC
>TRBJ2-1|NA|TRBD2|18|TRBV9
CASSPRGTSGRAGNEQFF
TGTGCCAGCAGCCCCCGAGGTACTAGCGGGAGGGCCGGGAATGAGCAGTTCTTC
>TRBJ2-3|NA|TRBD1|15|TRBV5-4
CASSWDRGGSDTQYF
TGTGCCAGCAGCTGGGACAGGGGTGGTTCAGATACGCAGTATTTT
>TRBJ2-1|NA|NA|19|TRBV9
CASSVDTFWGGPPNNEQFF
TGTGCCAGCAGCGTAGACACGTTTTGGGGGGGGCCCCCCAACAATGAGCAGTTCTTC
>TRBJ1-1|once|TRBD1|14|TRBV19
CASSTGAMNTEAFF
TGTGCCAGTTCAACAGGGGCCATGAACACTGAAGCTTTCTTT
>TRBJ1-3|NA|NA|14|TRBV5-1
CASSLGSSGNTIYF
TGCGCCAGCAGCTTGGGCAGCTCTGGAAACACCATATATTTT
>TRBJ2-7|NA|NA|14|TRBV2
CASSERGIALEQYF
TGTGCCAGCAGTGAAAGGGGGATCGCCCTCGAGCAGTACTTC
>TRBJ2-3|once|TRBD2|16|TRBV9
CASSVEGSGDTDTQYF
TGTGCCAGCAGCGTAGAAGGTAGCGGGGACACAGATACGCAGTATTTT
>TRBJ1-3|NA|TRBD1|14|TRBV4-1
CASSQGTDGNTIYF
TGCGCCAGCAGCCAGGGGACAGATGGAAACACCATATATTTT
>TRBJ2-7|NA|NA|13|TRBV2
CASMVADSYEQYF
TGTGCCAGCATGGTGGCAGACTCCTACGAGCAGTACTTC
>TRBJ2-2|NA|NA|13|TRBV7-9
CASSSQDTGELFF
TGTGCCAGCAGCTCGCAGGACACCGGGGAGCTGTTTTTT
>TRBJ1-1|NA|NA|12|TRBV6-5
CASNQGGTEAFF
TGTGCCAGCAACCAAGGGGGAACTGAAGCTTTCTTT
>TRBJ2-3|NA|NA|14|TRBV9
CASSGGRDTDTQYF
TGTGCCAGCAGCGGTGGACGGGACACAGATACGCAGTATTTT
>TRBJ1-3|NA|NA|14|TRBV13
CASSPRTGTGTIYF
TGTGCCAGCAGCCCGAGAACAGGGACGGGCACCATATATTTT
>TRBJ2-2|NA|NA|15|TRBV19
CASTPDTSNTGELFF
TGTGCCAGTACCCCGGACACTTCGAACACCGGGGAGCTGTTTTTT
>TRBJ2-7|NA|TRBD1|14|TRBV29-1
CSVVRGTGSTEQYF
TGCAGCGTTGTGCGGGGGACAGGGTCTACGGAGCAGTACTTC
>TRBJ2-3|NA|TRBD1|13|TRBV5-4
CASSGYRGDTQYF
TGTGCCAGCAGCGGGTACAGGGGGGATACGCAGTATTTT
>TRBJ2-1|NA|TRBD2|14|TRBV5-4
CASSFRGGLNEQFF
TGTGCCAGCAGCTTTCGGGGGGGCCTCAATGAGCAGTTCTTC
>TRBJ2-3|NA|TRBD2|14|TRBV2
CASRSGEPQRTQYF
TGTGCCAGCAGAAGCGGGGAGCCCCAGAGGACGCAGTATTTT
>TRBJ1-2|NA|NA|14|TRBV7-8
CASSLGLGAAGYTF
TGTGCCAGCAGCTTAGGTCTAGGGGCGGCTGGCTACACCTTC
>TRBJ2-5|NA|TRBD1|17|TRBV3-1/TRBV3-2
CASSHLGGTGFVETQYF
TGTGCCAGCAGCCATCTTGGAGGGACAGGGTTTGTAGAGACCCAGTACTTC
>TRBJ2-1|NA|NA|18|TRBV7-2
CASSLARRLRPVYNEQFF
TGTGCCAGCAGCTTAGCCCGTCGACTCCGACCCGTCTACAATGAGCAGTTCTTC
>TRBJ2-5|NA|TRBD1|17|TRBV29-1
CSVEDEGKGQGQETQYF
TGCAGCGTTGAAGACGAAGGAAAGGGACAGGGCCAAGAGACCCAGTACTTC
>TRBJ1-5|NA|TRBD1|14|TRBV29-1
CSVVTQGVHQPQHF
TGCAGCGTTGTAACTCAGGGGGTGCATCAGCCCCAGCATTTT
>TRBJ2-5|NA|TRBD1|16|TRBV7-8
CASSLVTGQVQETQYF
TGTGCCAGCAGCTTAGTTACGGGACAGGTACAAGAGACCCAGTACTTC
>TRBJ1-5|NA|NA|13|TRBV2
CASTPKGNQPQHF
TGTGCCAGCACCCCTAAAGGCAATCAGCCCCAGCATTTT
>TRBJ2-1|NA|NA|18|TRBV18
CASSLGLPGGSSYNEQFF
TGTGCCAGCTCACTAGGCCTCCCGGGGGGCAGCTCCTACAATGAGCAGTTCTTC
>TRBJ2-5|NA|TRBD2|16|TRBV3-1/TRBV3-2
CASSQRSSGGGETQYF
TGTGCCAGCAGCCAAAGATCTAGCGGGGGCGGAGAGACCCAGTACTTC
>TRBJ2-7|NA|NA|15|TRBV6-1
CASSEATGPGYEQYF
TGTGCCAGCAGTGAAGCAACAGGGCCAGGCTACGAGCAGTACTTC
>TRBJ1-2|NA|NA|16|TRBV14
CASSQDRSGFYYGYTF
TGTGCCAGCAGCCAAGACAGGTCGGGGTTTTACTATGGCTACACCTTC
>TRBJ1-2|NA|NA|17|TRBV11-2
CASSPETWGLTNYGYTF
TGTGCCAGCAGCCCCGAGACATGGGGGCTAACTAACTATGGCTACACCTTC
>TRBJ1-2|NA|NA|13|TRBV7-3
CASSLGGDYGYTF
TGTGCCAGCAGCTTAGGGGGGGACTATGGCTACACCTTC
>TRBJ1-1|few|TRBD1|17|TRBV5-1
CASSTRGQGFLDTEAFF
TGCGCCAGCAGCACCCGGGGACAGGGGTTTTTGGACACTGAAGCTTTCTTT
>TRBJ2-2|NA|NA|14|TRBV4-1
CASKRTDNTGELFF
TGCGCCAGCAAGAGGACAGATAACACCGGGGAGCTGTTTTTT
>TRBJ1-2|NA|TRBD1|16|TRBV4-1
CASSQGVGGITGGYTF
TGCGCCAGCAGCCAAGGAGTAGGGGGCATCACAGGAGGCTACACCTTC
>TRBJ2-1|NA|NA|16|TRBV11-3
CASSLDPAGALREQFF
TGTGCCAGCAGCTTAGACCCGGCGGGGGCGCTTCGGGAGCAGTTCTTC
>TRBJ1-2|NA|NA|13|TRBV6-2/TRBV6-3
CASSYSSGEGYTF
TGTGCCAGCAGTTACTCGAGTGGTGAGGGCTACACCTTC
>TRBJ2-1|NA|NA|16|TRBV5-6
CASSLLRAGPYNEQFF
TGTGCCAGCAGCTTGTTAAGGGCGGGCCCCTACAATGAGCAGTTCTTC
>TRBJ1-6|many|TRBD1|15|TRBV25-1
CASSGTGQTNSPLHF
TGTGCCAGCAGCGGGACGGGACAGACAAATTCACCCCTCCACTTT